These 11 T cell receptor beta chains came from one sample sequenced in a study of Ad26.COV2.S vaccination and SARS-CoV-2 variants. TCRdb keeps only in-frame clones here, not all; method: immunoSEQ multiplex PCR. This sample yields over 250,000 clones, of which about 87% are seen a single time; more than 2.5% belongs to the top ten. Treatment: about 20 received Ad26.COV2.S at low or high dose, single or two shots; several received placebo; per-sample allocation not given. At day 63 after the first vaccine or placebo injection, samples were drawn. The source material was peripheral blood, sampled in a trial of Ad26.COV2.S vaccine versus placebo. The receptors come from a person aged 18-60 years who received the Ad26.COV2.S COVID-19 vaccine or a placebo.

The chain carries TRBV6-1 and TRBJ2-7; D possibly corresponds to TRBD2 (5 bases). Germline V gives CDR1 MNHNS, CDR2 SASEGT. V was trimmed by 1 base and J by 3 bases, leaving 10 bases between them. The CDR3 loop spans 14 amino acids. CDR3 DNA: TGTGCCAGCAGTGAAGAATGGAGGCGCTACGAGCAGTACTTC. This codes for CASSEEWRRYEQYF.

This clone was detected once. V gene TRBV11-2 combines with J gene TRBJ2-7, with D tentatively TRBD2 (5 bases). This CDR3 has 11 amino acids. V was pared by 4 bases and J by 11 bases, with 12 bases between. Germline loops: CDR1 SGHAT, CDR2 FQNNGV. CDR3 region: CASSSGVVEYF. In DNA form, the CDR3 reads TGTGCCAGCAGCTCCGGGGTTGTTGAGTACTTC.

V usage is TRBV27 and J usage is TRBJ2-1; 8 bases align to TRBD1. V shed 7 bases, J shed 7 bases, and the junction held 12 bases outside the gene matches. Germline loops: CDR1 MNHEY, CDR2 SMNVEV (reference sequence). This CDR3 has 15 amino acids. In DNA, the CDR3 is TGTGCCAGCACCCTCACCCCGGACAGGGTAAATGAGCAGTTCTTC. Translating gives CASTLTPDRVNEQFF.

The gene calls are TRBV6-5 and TRBJ2-2; D is ambiguous. Germline loops: CDR1 MNHEY, CDR2 SVGAGI. Deletions cut 8 bases from V and 2 bases from J, with 12 bases between. The CDR3 is 14 amino acids. CDR3 in amino acids: CASFWQTNTGELFF. The DNA of the CDR3 is TGTGCCAGCTTTTGGCAGACTAACACCGGGGAGCTGTTTTTT.

The V gene is TRBV4-2, the J gene TRBJ2-7; 9 bases agree with TRBD1. The germline gives CDR1 LGHNA, CDR2 YNFKEQ. V lost 1 base, J lost 2 bases, and 6 bases stayed unmatched. This CDR3 spans 16 amino acids. The CDR3 loop reads CASSQVKDRGTYEQYF. The CDR3 DNA reads as TGTGCCAGCAGCCAAGTCAAGGACAGGGGTACCTACGAGCAGTACTTC.

This sequence joins TRBV2 and TRBJ2-1, with D possibly being TRBD1 (6 bases). CDR1 SNHLY and CDR2 FYNNEI come from the germline V gene. The CDR3 sequence is 15 residues long. Trimming shortened V by 4 bases and J by 0 bases, and 10 bases separated the two germline ends. CDR3 DNA: TGTGCCAGCAGTGTTGGACAGAGCTCCTACAATGAGCAGTTCTTC. Translation gives CASSVGQSSYNEQFF.

This chain uses TRBV7-2 with TRBJ2-2; TRBD1 might be the D (5 bases). This CDR3 spans 15 amino acids. Germline V lookup: CDR1 SGHTA, CDR2 FQGNSA. V was shortened by 8 bases and J by 4 bases, with 17 bases between the two germline ends. The CDR3 sequence: CASPKGQGATGELFF. The CDR3 nucleotides read TGTGCCAGCCCCAAGGGCCAGGGTGCCACCGGGGAGCTGTTTTTT.

V is TRBV6-5 and J is TRBJ1-3; D remains unclear. The CDR3 has 13 residues. Germline CDR1 and CDR2: MNHEY and SVGAGI. V lost 10 bases to trimming and J lost 4 bases, with 14 bases between them. The chain's CDR3 is CATQFTGGNTIYF. The CDR3 DNA reads TGTGCCACCCAGTTTACGGGGGGAAACACCATATATTTT.

V usage is TRBV30 and J usage is TRBJ2-7; D could derive from TRBD1 or TRBD2 (6 bases each). The CDR3 is 15 residues long. Trimming cost V 0 bases and J 1 base, with 13 bases left between them. The germline V gene has CDR1 GTSNPN and CDR2 SVGIG (reference sequence). The DNA for the CDR3 is TGTGCCTGGAGTGTAGGAGGGGGACGGTCCTACGAGCAGTACTTC. This encodes CAWSVGGGRSYEQYF.

This chain uses TRBV6-2 or TRBV6-3 with TRBJ2-7; 8 bases are shared with TRBD2. The ends lost 5 bases at V and 0 bases at J; junction bases unmatched: 6. The germline V gene has CDR1 MNHEY and CDR2 SVGEGT. The CDR3 is 15 amino acids. The CDR3 loop reads CASSLGSGGSYEQYF. For the CDR3, the DNA is TGTGCCAGCAGTCTGGGAAGCGGGGGCTCCTACGAGCAGTACTTC.

A few counts support this clone. The CDR3 sequence is CASSRTVYNTEAFF. Here the CDR3 DNA reads TGTGCCAGCAGCCGGACAGTGTACAACACTGAAGCTTTCTTT. This chain links TRBV5-4 with TRBJ1-1, with D maybe TRBD1 (6 bases). The CDR3 sequence is 14 residues long. V was pared by 4 bases and J by 2 bases, with 12 bases between. CDR1 is SGHNT, CDR2 YYREEE, per germline (reference sequence).